A single sample gave rise to the 30 T cell receptor beta chains below, sequenced in a study of blood T cells in healthy people across ages. Together with a sample-barcoded 5' primer, a J-beta primer mix was included in a second PCR lasting roughly 7 to 11 cycles. TCRdb reanalysed the 5' RACE reads using MiXCR and keeps one entry per CDR3 protein. The data hold hundreds of thousands of distinct CDR3 sequences, with about 52% observed a single time. The specimen was blood. The source of these receptors is a woman between 55 and 75 years old in good health.

V gene TRBV25-1 combines with J gene TRBJ1-2; D call uncertain. This CDR3 region has 15 residues. The germline V gene has CDR1 MGHDK and CDR2 SYGVNS. Trimming took off 2 bases at V and 0 bases at J, with 10 bases between the two ends. The CDR3 reads CASSENSHPNYGYTF. In DNA, the CDR3 is TGTGCCAGCAGTGAAAACAGCCACCCTAACTATGGCTACACCTTC.

The table lists this clonotype with a few counts. The chain joins TRBV6-2 or TRBV6-3 to TRBJ2-7; perhaps TRBD2 as D (5 bases). The CDR3 extends over 16 amino acids. V lost 6 bases, J lost 0 bases, and 18 bases lay in between. CDR1 MNHEY and CDR2 SVGEGT come from the germline V gene. The CDR3 sequence: CASSQVGGLLSYEQYF. In DNA form, the CDR3 reads TGTGCCAGCAGCCAGGTAGGAGGACTCCTCTCCTACGAGCAGTACTTC.

This rearrangement joins TRBV6-6 to TRBJ2-7; tentatively, D is TRBD2 (7 bases). The CDR3 spans 15 residues. Trimming took off 3 bases at V and 6 bases at J, with 18 bases between the two ends. The germline V gene has CDR1 MNHNY and CDR2 SVGAGI (reference sequence). This CDR3 is CASSYVQGRVGEQYF. Here the CDR3 DNA reads TGTGCCAGCAGTTATGTCCAGGGGAGGGTCGGCGAGCAGTACTTC.

The chain links TRBV20-1 to TRBJ2-7; D possibly uses TRBD1 or TRBD2 (5 bases each). Trimming removed 1 base at V and 3 bases at J, with 13 bases between. Germline lookup yields CDR1 DFQATT and CDR2 SNEGSKA (reference sequence). There are 14 residues in the CDR3. The CDR3 coding sequence is TGCAGTGCTAGAGGGTGGGGGAAACTCTACGAGCAGTACTTC. Amino acids: CSARGWGKLYEQYF.

This clonotype was picked up one time. A read error is possible here, since a much larger clone lies one base away. The V gene is TRBV15, the J gene TRBJ2-1, with D unclear. Trimming removed 3 bases from V and 7 bases from J, with 13 bases in between. Germline lookup yields CDR1 LNHNV and CDR2 YYDKDF (reference sequence). This CDR3 region has 14 residues. The chain's CDR3 is CATSSPWVGNEQFF. CDR3 nucleotides: TGTGCCACCAGCAGCCCCTGGGTCGGTAATGAGCAGTTCTTC.

This clonotype has just a few counts. This chain links TRBV29-1 with TRBJ2-2, with D perhaps matching TRBD2 (5 bases). Trimming stripped 5 bases from V and 8 bases from J, with 15 bases between. CDR1 and CDR2 from the germline V gene are SQVTM and ANQGSEA. There are 13 residues in the CDR3. The CDR3 sequence: CSVSERAGGELFF. DNA of the CDR3: TGCAGCGTTAGCGAGAGGGCCGGTGGGGAGCTGTTTTTT.

J is TRBJ2-1 and V is TRBV25-1; D is possibly TRBD2 (6 bases). Germline CDR1 MGHDK, CDR2 SYGVNS. The CDR3 length is 11 residues. Trimming removed 4 bases from V and 9 bases from J, with 7 bases in between. The CDR3 region has the DNA TGTGCCAGCAGTGTGGAGGGTGAGCAGTTCTTC. It encodes CASSVEGEQFF.

V is TRBV4-1 and J is TRBJ2-3; D gene unclear. Germline assignment: CDR1 MGHRA and CDR2 YSYEKL. The CDR3 consists of 15 residues. V lost 0 bases and J 4 bases, leaving 11 bases between the germline ends. CDR3 sequence reads: CASSQESLTADTQYF. DNA for the CDR3: TGCGCCAGCAGCCAAGAAAGCCTTACAGCAGATACGCAGTATTTT.

A few counts support this clonotype. The V gene is TRBV25-1, the J gene TRBJ2-1; 12 bases fit TRBD2. The length of the CDR3 is 16 residues. The V gene's germline CDR1 is MGHDK and CDR2 SYGVNS. The trim removed 2 bases at V and 6 bases at J, leaving 5 bases unmatched. DNA of the CDR3: TGTGCCAGCAGTGAAGAGGGGACTAGCGGGTCCAATGAGCAGTTCTTC. Protein product: CASSEEGTSGSNEQFF.

V usage is TRBV7-2 and J usage is TRBJ1-4, with 8 bases fitting TRBD1. The ends lost 4 bases at V and 5 bases at J; junction bases unmatched: 3. The CDR3 has 14 amino acids. CDR1 and CDR2 (germline): SGHTA, FQGNSA. In nucleotides, the CDR3 is TGTGCCAGCAGCTCGGACAGGGCCAATGAAAAACTGTTTTTT. Encoded protein: CASSSDRANEKLFF.

This clonotype was observed once. This chain links TRBV29-1 with TRBJ2-1, with 8 bases matching TRBD2. Per germline, CDR1 SQVTM and CDR2 ANQGSEA. V dropped 1 base and J dropped 10; count of bases not matched to a gene: 12. The CDR3 spans 15 residues. CDR3 DNA: TGCAGCGTTGAAGTAGCGGGACTAACCTTAGGGGAGCAGTTCTTC. As protein: CSVEVAGLTLGEQFF.

This clonotype was counted a few times. This chain connects TRBV6-6 to TRBJ1-5; 7 nucleotides agree with TRBD1. Trimming at V came to 6 bases and at J to 5 bases, leaving 10 bases not matched to a gene. CDR1 and CDR2 (germline): MNHNY, SVGAGI (reference sequence). The CDR3 sequence is 15 residues long. CDR3: CASRPPGDSHQPQHF. The DNA of the CDR3 is TGTGCCAGCAGGCCTCCGGGGGACAGTCATCAGCCCCAGCATTTT.

The V gene is TRBV29-1, the J gene TRBJ1-5; D uncertain. CDR1 SQVTM and CDR2 ANQGSEA come from the germline V gene. This CDR3 is built from 12 residues. Trimming stripped 7 bases from V and 0 bases from J, with 7 bases between. CDR3 nucleotide sequence: TGCAGCGCGATGGTTAGCAATCAGCCCCAGCATTTT. This translates into CSAMVSNQPQHF.

J is TRBJ2-5 and V is TRBV7-2, with D possibly called TRBD1 or TRBD2 (5 bases each). V was pared by 2 bases and J by 4 bases, with 11 bases between. CDR3 size: 14 residues. Germline CDR1 is SGHTA and CDR2 is FQGNSA. The CDR3 DNA sequence: TGTGCCAGCAGCTTAACGGGGCCGAGAGAGACCCAGTACTTC. Translation gives CASSLTGPRETQYF. Supplemented by reference TRBV7-2 and TRBJ2-5, the full variable domain reads GAGVSQSPSNKVTEKGKDVELRCDPISGHTALYWYRQSLGQGLEFLIYFQGNSAPDKSGLPSDRFSAERTGGSVSTLTIQRTQQEDSAVYLCASSLTGPRETQYFGPGTRLLVL.

This clonotype was observed a few times. The chain employs TRBV20-1 and TRBJ2-1; no definite D call. There are 10 residues in the CDR3. Germline CDR1 reads DFQATT; CDR2 reads SNEGSKA (reference sequence). V lost 1 base and J lost 13, with 8 bases in between. CDR3 sequence reads: CSARGTQQFF. In DNA form, the CDR3 reads TGCAGTGCTAGAGGAACGCAACAGTTCTTC.

The J gene is TRBJ2-3, the V gene TRBV7-2, with 9 bases aligning to TRBD1. V shed 1 base, J shed 0 bases, and the junction held 5 bases outside the gene matches. CDR1 and CDR2 from the germline V gene are SGHTA and FQGNSA. The CDR3 spans 17 residues. The CDR3 DNA reads as TGTGCCAGCAGCTTAGGCCAGGGACAGGGAAGCACAGATACGCAGTATTTT. Translating gives CASSLGQGQGSTDTQYF.

CDR3 loop: CASSRGLAGGHNEQFF. CDR3 in DNA: TGTGCCAGCAGCAGGGGACTAGCGGGAGGGCACAATGAGCAGTTCTTC. The chain uses TRBV7-2 and TRBJ2-1; TRBD2 aligns across 16 bases. The CDR3 consists of 16 residues. Germline CDR1 and CDR2: SGHTA and FQGNSA. V was pared by 5 bases and J by 5 bases, with 3 bases of the junction left unmatched.

This clonotype came up a few times. The genes are TRBV29-1 and TRBJ1-1; D perhaps matches TRBD1 (5 bases). This CDR3 has 13 residues. Germline V gene data show CDR1 as SQVTM and CDR2 as ANQGSEA. CDR3 in DNA: TGCAGTGGCCGGGGGACCCTGAACACTGAAGCTTTCTTT. Residues: CSGRGTLNTEAFF. The full variable domain, with the rest looked up from reference TRBV29-1 and TRBJ1-1, is SAVISQKPSRDICQRGTSLTIQCQVDSQVTMMFWYRQQPGQSLTLIATANQGSEATYESGFVIDKFPISRPNLTFSTLTVSNMSPEDSSIYLCSGRGTLNTEAFFGQGTRLTVV.

Only a few counts were recorded for this clonotype. The rearrangement joins TRBV29-1 to TRBJ1-1; 9 bases are shared with TRBD1. V lost 3 bases to trimming and J lost 0 bases; unmatched junction nucleotides: 5. CDR1 and CDR2 (germline): SQVTM, ANQGSEA. This CDR3 is 15 amino acids long. This CDR3 is CSVDEQGAVNTEAFF. The CDR3 nucleotides are TGCAGCGTTGATGAACAGGGGGCGGTGAACACTGAAGCTTTCTTT.

The chain combines TRBV7-8 with TRBJ1-2; D possibly corresponds to TRBD1 (6 bases). CDR1 and CDR2 from the germline V gene are SGHVS and FQNEAQ. The CDR3 length is 15 residues. V gave up 1 base and J gave up 7 bases, with 16 bases separating them. The chain's CDR3 is CASSLDKGVLGGYTF. CDR3 DNA: TGTGCCAGCAGCTTAGATAAGGGGGTTCTCGGTGGCTACACCTTC.

The rearrangement uses TRBV6-1 and TRBJ2-5; 7 bases are a match to TRBD2. The CDR3 runs 13 residues. The V and J ends lost 9 bases and 13 bases, in that order; junction bases with no gene match: 17. Germline CDR1 is MNHNS and CDR2 is SASEGT. CDR3 in amino acids: CASTGLPRPGWYF. CDR3 nucleotide sequence: TGTGCCAGTACGGGACTACCCCGACCCGGGTGGTACTTC.

The CDR3 loop is CSAFWDRGKETQYF. In DNA, the CDR3 is TGCAGTGCTTTTTGGGACAGGGGGAAAGAGACCCAGTACTTC. The chain joins TRBV20-1 to TRBJ2-5; TRBD1 matches 11 bases. V lost 5 bases, J lost 3 bases, and 5 bases stayed unmatched. This CDR3 is built from 14 residues. Germline-derived CDR1 and CDR2 are DFQATT and SNEGSKA (reference sequence).

The chain couples TRBV3-1 to TRBJ1-2; tentatively, D is TRBD1 (5 bases). From germline, CDR1 is LGHDT and CDR2 YNNKEL (reference sequence). The CDR3 totals 12 residues. V was trimmed by 6 bases and J by 8 bases, leaving 13 bases between them. CDR3 DNA sequence: TGTGCCAGCAGTCAACGGTGGGGGGGCTACACCTTC. Protein product: CASSQRWGGYTF.

This clonotype was picked up a small number of times. This rearrangement joins TRBV20-1 to TRBJ2-5; the match to TRBD2 covers 7 bases. The CDR3 consists of 14 residues. The germline V gene has CDR1 DFQATT and CDR2 SNEGSKA (reference sequence). Trimming at V came to 5 bases and at J to 5 bases, leaving 11 bases not matched to a gene. This CDR3 is CSASTGWGGETQYF. The CDR3 region has the DNA TGCAGTGCTTCAACGGGCTGGGGGGGGGAGACCCAGTACTTC.

This rearrangement joins TRBV3-1 to TRBJ2-1; TRBD1 matches at 8 bases. The V segment lost 1 base and the J segment 15 bases; nucleotides outside the gene matches: 11. CDR3 length: 14 amino acids. Germline V CDR1 and CDR2: LGHDT, YNNKEL (reference sequence). CDR3 DNA: TGTGCCAGCAGCCAAGCCTCGCAGGGGGCTGTATGGTTCTTC. Protein sequence: CASSQASQGAVWFF.

J is TRBJ1-4 and V is TRBV20-1; perhaps TRBD1 as D (5 bases). CDR3 size: 15 residues. Trimming pared 0 bases from V and 3 bases from J, leaving 11 bases between. The germline V gene encodes CDR1 DFQATT and CDR2 SNEGSKA (reference sequence). The CDR3 coding sequence is TGCAGTGCTAGAGAGGCTGGGGACCCTAATGAAAAACTGTTTTTT. It specifies CSAREAGDPNEKLFF.

The gene calls are TRBV27 and TRBJ2-3; TRBD2 aligns across 7 bases. Looked up from germline, CDR1 is MNHEY and CDR2 is SMNVEV (reference sequence). The CDR3 length is 20 residues. With 7 bases clipped from V and 4 bases from J, the junction kept 26 bases outside the gene matches. The CDR3 is CASTPRGSFVWRERPDTQYF. The CDR3 DNA is TGTGCCAGCACTCCACGGGGTTCATTCGTTTGGCGGGAGCGCCCAGATACGCAGTATTTT.

The chain is built from TRBV5-8 and TRBJ1-2; TRBD1 aligns across 8 bases. The germline V gene encodes CDR1 SGHTS and CDR2 YDEGEE. The CDR3 loop spans 14 amino acids. The V and J ends lost 4 bases and 4 bases, in that order; junction bases with no gene match: 6. CDR3 bases: TGTGCCAGCAGCCGTCGACAGGGGCGCTATGGCTACACCTTC. This gives the protein CASSRRQGRYGYTF.

The chain links TRBV20-1 to TRBJ2-3; 13 nucleotides align to TRBD2. The junction had 5 bases not matched to a gene; V was cut back by 2 bases and J by 6 bases. The V gene's germline CDR1 is DFQATT and CDR2 SNEGSKA (reference sequence). The CDR3 spans 15 residues. The CDR3 is CSARHGTSGTDTQYF. The CDR3 bases are TGCAGTGCTAGACATGGGACTAGCGGGACGGATACGCAGTATTTT.

This clonotype was seen more than once but under ten times. The chain employs TRBV20-1 and TRBJ1-1; no clear D gene. The CDR3 totals 14 residues. The germline V gene has CDR1 DFQATT and CDR2 SNEGSKA (reference sequence). The V end lost 0 bases, the J end lost 2 bases, and 10 bases lay between the germline ends. DNA of the CDR3: TGCAGTGCTAGAGATTCGGGCAGAAACACTGAAGCTTTCTTT. Residues: CSARDSGRNTEAFF.